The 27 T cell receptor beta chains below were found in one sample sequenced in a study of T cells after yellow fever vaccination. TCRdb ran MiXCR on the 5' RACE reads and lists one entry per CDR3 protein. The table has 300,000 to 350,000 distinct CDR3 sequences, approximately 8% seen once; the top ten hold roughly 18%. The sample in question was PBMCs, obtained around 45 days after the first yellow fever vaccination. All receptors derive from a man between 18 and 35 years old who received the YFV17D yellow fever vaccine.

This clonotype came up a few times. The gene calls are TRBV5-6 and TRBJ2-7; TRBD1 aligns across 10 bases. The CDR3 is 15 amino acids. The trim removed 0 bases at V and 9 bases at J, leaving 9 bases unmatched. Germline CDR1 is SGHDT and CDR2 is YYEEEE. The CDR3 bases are TGTGCCAGCAGCTTGGCCGGGACAGGGGAGTCTGGGCAGTACGTC. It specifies CASSLAGTGESGQYV.

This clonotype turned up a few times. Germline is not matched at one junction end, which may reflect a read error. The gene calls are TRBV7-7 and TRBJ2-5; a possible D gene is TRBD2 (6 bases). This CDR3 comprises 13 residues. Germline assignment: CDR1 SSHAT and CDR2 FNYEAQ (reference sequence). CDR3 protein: CASSPSGWETQYF. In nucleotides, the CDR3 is TGTGCTAGCAGCCCGAGCGGGTGGGAGACCCAGTACTTC.

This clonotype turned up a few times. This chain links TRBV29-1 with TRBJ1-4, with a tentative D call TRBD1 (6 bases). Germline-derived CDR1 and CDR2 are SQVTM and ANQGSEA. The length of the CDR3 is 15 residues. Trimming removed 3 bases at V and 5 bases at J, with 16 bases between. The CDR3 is CSVERGNSGNEKLFF. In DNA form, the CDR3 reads TGCAGCGTTGAGAGGGGGAATTCGGGGAATGAAAAACTGTTTTTT.

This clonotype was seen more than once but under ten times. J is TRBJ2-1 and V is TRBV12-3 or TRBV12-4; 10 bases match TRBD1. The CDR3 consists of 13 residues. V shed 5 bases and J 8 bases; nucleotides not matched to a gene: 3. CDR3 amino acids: CASSPGTGDEQFF. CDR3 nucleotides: TGTGCCAGCAGTCCCGGGACAGGGGATGAGCAGTTCTTC.

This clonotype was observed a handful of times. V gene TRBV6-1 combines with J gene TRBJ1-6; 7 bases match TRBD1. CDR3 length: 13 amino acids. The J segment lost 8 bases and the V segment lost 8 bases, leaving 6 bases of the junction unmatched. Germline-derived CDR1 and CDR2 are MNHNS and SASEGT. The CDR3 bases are TGTGCCAGCGGGGGGACAGTGGATTCACCCCTCCACTTT. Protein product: CASGGTVDSPLHF.

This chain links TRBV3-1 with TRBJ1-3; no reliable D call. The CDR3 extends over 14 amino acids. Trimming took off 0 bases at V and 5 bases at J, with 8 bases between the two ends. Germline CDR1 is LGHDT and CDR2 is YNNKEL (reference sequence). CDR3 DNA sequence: TGTGCCAGCAGCCAAGATGTGTCCCGAAACACCATATATTTT. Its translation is CASSQDVSRNTIYF.

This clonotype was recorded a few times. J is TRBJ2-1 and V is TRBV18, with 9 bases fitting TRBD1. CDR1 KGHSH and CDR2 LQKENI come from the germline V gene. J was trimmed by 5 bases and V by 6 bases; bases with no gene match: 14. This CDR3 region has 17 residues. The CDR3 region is CASSLTRGQGFDNEQFF. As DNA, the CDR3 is TGTGCCAGCTCGCTAACCCGGGGACAGGGATTCGACAATGAGCAGTTCTTC.

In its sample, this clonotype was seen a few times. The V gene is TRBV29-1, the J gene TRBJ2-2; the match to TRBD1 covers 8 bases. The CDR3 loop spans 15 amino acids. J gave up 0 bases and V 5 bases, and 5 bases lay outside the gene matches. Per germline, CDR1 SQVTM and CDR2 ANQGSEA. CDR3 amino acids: CSVSGQGTNTGELFF. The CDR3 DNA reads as TGCAGCGTTTCAGGACAGGGAACGAACACCGGGGAGCTGTTTTTT.

The CDR3 loop is CASSFRLRPQHF. DNA for the CDR3: TGTGCCAGCAGTTTCAGGTTGCGGCCCCAGCATTTT. This chain connects TRBV28 to TRBJ1-5; D uncertain. V gave up 3 bases and J gave up 9 bases, with 9 bases separating them. CDR3 length: 12 amino acids. Germline CDR1 is MDHEN and CDR2 is SYDVKM.

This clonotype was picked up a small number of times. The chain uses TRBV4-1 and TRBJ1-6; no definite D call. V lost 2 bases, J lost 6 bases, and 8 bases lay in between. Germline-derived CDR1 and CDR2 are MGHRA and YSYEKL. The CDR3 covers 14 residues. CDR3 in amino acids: CASSQHSPNSPLHF. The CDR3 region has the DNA TGCGCCAGCAGCCAACACAGTCCTAATTCACCCCTCCACTTT.

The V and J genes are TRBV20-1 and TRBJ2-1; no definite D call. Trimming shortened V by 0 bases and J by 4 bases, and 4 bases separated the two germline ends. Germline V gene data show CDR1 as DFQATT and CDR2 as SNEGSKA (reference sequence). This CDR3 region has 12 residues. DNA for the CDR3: TGCAGTGCTAGAGAACTTTACAATGAGCAGTTCTTC. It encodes CSARELYNEQFF.

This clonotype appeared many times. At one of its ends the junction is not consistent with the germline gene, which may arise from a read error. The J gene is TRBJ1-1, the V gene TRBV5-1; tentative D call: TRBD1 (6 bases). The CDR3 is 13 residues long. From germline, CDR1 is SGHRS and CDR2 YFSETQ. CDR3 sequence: CASSVGQNTEAFF. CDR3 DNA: TGTGCCAGCAGCGTGGGACAGAACACTGAAGCTTTCTTT.

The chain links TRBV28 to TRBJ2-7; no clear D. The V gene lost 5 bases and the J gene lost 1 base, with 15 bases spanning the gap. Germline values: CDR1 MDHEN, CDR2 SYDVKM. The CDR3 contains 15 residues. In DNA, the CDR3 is TGTGCCAGCAGTCGAGGCAGGAGCAATTCCTACGAGCAGTACGTC. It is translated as CASSRGRSNSYEQYV.

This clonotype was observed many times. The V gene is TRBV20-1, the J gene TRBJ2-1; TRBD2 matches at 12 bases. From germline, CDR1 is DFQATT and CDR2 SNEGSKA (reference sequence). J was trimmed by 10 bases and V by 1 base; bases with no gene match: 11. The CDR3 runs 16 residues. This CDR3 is CSARGNVLAGGGEQFF. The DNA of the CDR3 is TGCAGTGCTAGAGGCAACGTACTAGCGGGGGGAGGGGAGCAGTTCTTC.

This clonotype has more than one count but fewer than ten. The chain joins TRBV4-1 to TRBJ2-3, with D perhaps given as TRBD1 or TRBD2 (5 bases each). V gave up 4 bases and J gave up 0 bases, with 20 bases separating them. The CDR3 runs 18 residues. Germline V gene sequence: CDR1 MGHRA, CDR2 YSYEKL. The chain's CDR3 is CASSLQTGTDTSTDTQYF. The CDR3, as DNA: TGCGCCAGCAGCCTCCAGACCGGGACCGACACTAGCACAGATACGCAGTATTTT.

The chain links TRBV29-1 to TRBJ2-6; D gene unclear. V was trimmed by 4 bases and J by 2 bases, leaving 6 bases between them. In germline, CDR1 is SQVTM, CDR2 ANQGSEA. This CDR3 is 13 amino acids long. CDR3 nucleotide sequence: TGCAGCGTTGGTAGAACTGGGGCCAACGTCCTGACTTTC. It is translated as CSVGRTGANVLTF.

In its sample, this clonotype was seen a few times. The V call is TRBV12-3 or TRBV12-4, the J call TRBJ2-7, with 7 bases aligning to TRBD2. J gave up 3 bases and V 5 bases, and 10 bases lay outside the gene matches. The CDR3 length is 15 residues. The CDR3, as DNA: TGTGCCAGCAGTCCCGAGGGCGGGGGTGGCTACGAGCAGTACTTC. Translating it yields CASSPEGGGGYEQYF.

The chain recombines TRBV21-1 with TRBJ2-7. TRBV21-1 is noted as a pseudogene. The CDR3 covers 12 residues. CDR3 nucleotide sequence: TGTGCCAGCAGCAAAGACTCCTACGAGCAGTACGTC. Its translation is CASSKDSYEQYV.

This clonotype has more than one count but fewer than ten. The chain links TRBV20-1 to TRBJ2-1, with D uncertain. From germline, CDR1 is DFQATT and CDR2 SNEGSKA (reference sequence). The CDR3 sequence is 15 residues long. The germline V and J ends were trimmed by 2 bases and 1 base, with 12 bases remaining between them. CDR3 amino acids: CSARPPEWSYNEQFF. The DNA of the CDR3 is TGCAGTGCTAGACCACCTGAATGGTCCTACAATGAGCAGTTCTTC.

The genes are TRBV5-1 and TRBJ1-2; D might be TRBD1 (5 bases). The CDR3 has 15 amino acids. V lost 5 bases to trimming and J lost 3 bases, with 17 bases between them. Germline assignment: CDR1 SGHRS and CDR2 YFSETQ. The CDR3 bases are TGCGCCAGCAGGCCAAACCAGGGTCGGGACTATGGCTACACCTTC. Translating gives CASRPNQGRDYGYTF.

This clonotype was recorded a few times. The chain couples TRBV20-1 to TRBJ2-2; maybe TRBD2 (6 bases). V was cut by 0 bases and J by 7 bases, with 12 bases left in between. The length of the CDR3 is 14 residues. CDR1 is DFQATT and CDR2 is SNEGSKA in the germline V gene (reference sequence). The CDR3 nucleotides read TGCAGTGCTAGAGAACCGGGCGGGGTCGGGGAGCTGTTTTTT. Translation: CSAREPGGVGELFF.

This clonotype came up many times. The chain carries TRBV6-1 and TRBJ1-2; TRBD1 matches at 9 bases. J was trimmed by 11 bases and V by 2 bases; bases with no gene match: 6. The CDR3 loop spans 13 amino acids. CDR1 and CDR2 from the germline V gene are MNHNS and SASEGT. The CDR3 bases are TGTGCCAGCAGTGAAATACAGGGGGCGAGTTACACCTTC. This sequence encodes CASSEIQGASYTF.

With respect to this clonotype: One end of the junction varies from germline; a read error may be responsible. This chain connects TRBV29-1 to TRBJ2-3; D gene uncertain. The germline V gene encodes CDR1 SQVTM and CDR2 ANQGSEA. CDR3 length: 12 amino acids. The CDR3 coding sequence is TGCAGCGTTGAAGAGGTCACAGCTACGCAGTATTTT. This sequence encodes CSVEEVTATQYF.

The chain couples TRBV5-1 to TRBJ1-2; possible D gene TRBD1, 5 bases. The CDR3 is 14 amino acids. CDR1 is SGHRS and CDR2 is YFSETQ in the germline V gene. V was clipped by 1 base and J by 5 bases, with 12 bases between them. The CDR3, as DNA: TGCGCCAGCAGCTTGCTGCAGGGACCATATGGCTACACCTTC. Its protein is CASSLLQGPYGYTF. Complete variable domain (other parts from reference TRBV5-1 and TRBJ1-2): KAGVTQTPRYLIKTRGQQVTLSCSPISGHRSVSWYQQTPGQGLQFLFEYFSETQRNKGNFPGRFSGRQFSNSRSEMNVSTLELGDSALYLCASSLLQGPYGYTFGSGTRLTVV.

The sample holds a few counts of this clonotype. The CDR3 nucleotides read TGTGCCAGCAGCAACTCAAACGAGCAGTACGTC. Its protein product is CASSNSNEQYV. This chain joins TRBV28 and TRBJ2-7; D call uncertain. There are 11 residues in the CDR3. Per germline, CDR1 MDHEN and CDR2 SYDVKM. V lost 6 bases, J lost 5 bases, and 8 bases lay in between.

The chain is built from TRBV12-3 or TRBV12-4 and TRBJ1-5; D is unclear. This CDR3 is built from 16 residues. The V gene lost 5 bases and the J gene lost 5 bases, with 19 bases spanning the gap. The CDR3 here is CASSPQWGSYDQPQHF. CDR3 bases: TGTGCCAGCAGTCCACAGTGGGGAAGCTACGATCAGCCCCAGCATTTT.

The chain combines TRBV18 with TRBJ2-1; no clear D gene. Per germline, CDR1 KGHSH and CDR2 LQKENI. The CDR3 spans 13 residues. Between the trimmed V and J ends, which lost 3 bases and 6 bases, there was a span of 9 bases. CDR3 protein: CASSPRQINEQFF. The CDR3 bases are TGTGCCAGCTCACCTAGGCAGATCAATGAGCAGTTCTTC. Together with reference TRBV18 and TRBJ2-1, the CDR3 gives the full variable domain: NAGVMQNPRHLVRRRGQEARLRCSPMKGHSHVYWYRQLPEEGLKFMVYLQKENIIDESGMPKERFSAEFPKEGPSILRIQQVVRGDSAAYFCASSPRQINEQFFGPGTRLTVL.